This TCR beta chain derives from a study of tumor and adjacent non-tumor tissue in lung cancer. Whole-study findings and limits: Tumor repertoires had a smaller top 100 clone share than normal lung.

Worth noting for this clonotype: Its antigen is still unknown. One end of the junction varies from germline; a read error may be responsible.

RNA was extracted from bulk tissue without any cell sorting. This non-tumor lung sample came from over 3 cm beyond the tumor edge. A modified ARM-PCR protocol with three rounds of nested PCR amplified TCRbeta. TCRdb called the multiplex PCR reads again in MiXCR, with one record for every CDR3 protein. The data hold around 76,000 distinct CDR3 sequences, with over 60% observed a single time. The germline CDR1 and CDR2 sequences are MGHRA and YSYEKL. The CDR3 runs 16 residues. This chain connects TRBV4-1 to TRBJ1-6; possible D gene TRBD1, 6 bases. The receptor was derived from a man aged 65-85 years with non-small cell lung cancer. Material: distant non-tumor lung tissue. The DNA of the CDR3 is TGCGCCAGCAGCCATCTTCGACAGGACGTCAATTCACCCATCCACTTT. Amino acids: CASSHLRQDVNSPIHF.